This entry lists 20 T cell receptor beta chains sequenced from one sample in a study of PD-1 blockade in classical Hodgkin lymphoma. Every patient had relapsed following autologous stem cell transplantation, and cohorts differed in brentuximab vedotin exposure. The table came from immunoSEQ multiplex PCR; TCRdb's copy has only in-frame clones and leaves some out. The table lists nearly 55,000 clones, over 70% of them singletons. This specimen was peripheral blood mononuclear cells (PBMCs), taken at baseline. Receptors were obtained from a human donor with classical Hodgkin lymphoma.

As DNA, the CDR3 is TGTGCCAGCAGCTCCCGACGAGCGGGAGACCTGGGGGAGCAGTACTTC. It encodes CASSSRRAGDLGEQYF. The J gene is TRBJ2-7, the V gene TRBV7-2; 8 nucleotides match TRBD2. The CDR3 has 16 residues. V shed 4 bases, J shed 7 bases, and the junction held 15 bases outside the gene matches. CDR1 and CDR2 from the germline V gene are SGHTA and FQGNSA.

Comments on this clone: The junction departs from the called germline gene at one end, perhaps through a read error. The genes are TRBV2 and TRBJ1-2; D not resolved. The CDR3 is 13 amino acids. Germline V gene sequence: CDR1 SNHLY, CDR2 FYNNEI. The CDR3 DNA sequence: TGTGCCAGCAGGGAAGCGAAGGACTATGGCTACACCTTC. It codes for CASREAKDYGYTF.

For the CDR3, the DNA is TGTGCCAGCAGATATTCCGGGACAGGCAACGAAAAACTGTTTTTT. Translated, it gives CASRYSGTGNEKLFF. The chain links TRBV6-5 to TRBJ1-4; the match to TRBD1 covers 8 bases. Per the germline V gene, CDR1 is MNHEY and CDR2 is SVGAGI. J gave up 8 bases and V 6 bases, and 11 bases lay outside the gene matches. The CDR3 has 15 amino acids.

The chain has TRBV14 and TRBJ1-3, with 7 nucleotides matching TRBD1. Germline CDR1 reads SGHDN; CDR2 reads FVKESK. The CDR3 runs 17 residues. Trimming took 3 bases from V and 1 from J; bases not matched to a gene: 9. Here the CDR3 DNA reads TGTGCCAGCAGCCAGAGGCCGGGACAGCCATCTGGAAACACCATATATTTT. Translation: CASSQRPGQPSGNTIYF.

V is TRBV4-3 and J is TRBJ2-7; a weak D match, TRBD2 (5 bases). The CDR3 covers 16 residues. Trimming shortened V by 4 bases and J by 2 bases, and 18 bases separated the two germline ends. Germline lookup yields CDR1 LGHNA and CDR2 YSLEER. CDR3 loop: CASSPQRDQRAYEQYF. CDR3 nucleotides: TGCGCCAGCAGCCCACAGAGGGATCAACGGGCCTACGAGCAGTACTTC.

The rearrangement uses TRBV5-1 and TRBJ1-2; D remains ambiguous. The V and J ends lost 0 bases and 6 bases respectively, with 15 bases between them. Germline assignment: CDR1 SGHRS and CDR2 YFSETQ. CDR3 length equals 15 residues. The CDR3 DNA is TGCGCCAGCAGCTTGGGGGGAAGCCGCCACCATGGCTACACCTTC. As protein: CASSLGGSRHHGYTF.

The V and J genes are TRBV6-6 and TRBJ2-7, with TRBD2 identical over 13 bases. CDR1 is MNHNY, CDR2 SVGAGI, per germline (reference sequence). After removal of 6 bases from V and 6 bases from J, the junction contained 2 bases not matched to a gene. The CDR3 is made up of 13 amino acids. CDR3: CASRLAGGGEQYV. DNA for the CDR3: TGTGCCAGCAGACTAGCGGGAGGGGGCGAGCAGTACGTC.

This clone was seen once. The CDR3, as DNA: TGTGCCAGCAGTGGAGTAGGGTTTGAAGCTTTCTTT. It yields the protein CASSGVGFEAFF. The chain employs TRBV2 and TRBJ1-1, with D unclear. V dropped 4 bases and J dropped 7 bases, with 10 bases sitting between them. The length of the CDR3 is 12 residues. The germline V gene encodes CDR1 SNHLY and CDR2 FYNNEI.

This clone has only a few counts. The genes are TRBV18 and TRBJ2-2; D gene uncertain. The V and J ends lost 6 bases and 5 bases respectively, with 13 bases between them. Germline V gene sequence: CDR1 KGHSH, CDR2 LQKENI. The CDR3 loop spans 14 amino acids. This chain's CDR3 is CASSPGLGTGELFF. DNA for the CDR3: TGTGCCAGCTCCCCCGGGCTGGGGACCGGGGAGCTGTTTTTT.

This rearrangement joins TRBV30 to TRBJ2-1; possibly TRBD2 for D (6 bases). Germline loops: CDR1 GTSNPN, CDR2 SVGIG (reference sequence). This CDR3 is built from 14 residues. V was cut by 3 bases and J by 3 bases, with 12 bases left in between. The CDR3 loop is CAWRSAGVYNEQFF. The DNA for the CDR3 is TGTGCCTGGAGATCAGCGGGCGTCTACAATGAGCAGTTCTTC.

This clone was found a few times. V and J are TRBV7-9 and TRBJ1-1, with D possibly being TRBD1 (5 bases). V was clipped by 3 bases and J by 5 bases, with 10 bases between them. There are 13 residues in the CDR3. CDR1 is SEHNR and CDR2 is FQNEAQ in the germline V gene (reference sequence). The CDR3 here is CASSFGGGTEAFF. The CDR3 nucleotides are TGTGCCAGCAGCTTTGGGGGAGGAACTGAAGCTTTCTTT.

This clone was picked up one time. The rearrangement joins TRBV6-4 to TRBJ2-1, with TRBD2 matching 8 bases. The germline gives CDR1 MRHNA, CDR2 SNTAGT. CDR3 size: 16 residues. J gave up 8 bases and V 1 base, and 10 bases lay outside the gene matches. This chain's CDR3 is CASSDYPGLVIDEQFF. The CDR3 bases are TGTGCCAGCAGTGACTATCCGGGACTAGTTATCGATGAGCAGTTCTTC.

The chain couples TRBV29-1 to TRBJ1-1; a weak D match, TRBD1 (5 bases). V lost 6 bases and J 4 bases, leaving 21 bases between the germline ends. CDR1 and CDR2 from the germline V gene are SQVTM and ANQGSEA. There are 15 residues in the CDR3. The CDR3 DNA sequence: TGCAGCGTGGGGGAGAACCCCGACCTGGGCACTGAAGCTTTCTTT. Protein: CSVGENPDLGTEAFF.

CDR3 protein: CASSLRGSNTGELFF. As DNA, the CDR3 is TGTGCCAGCAGTTTAAGGGGCTCGAACACCGGGGAGCTGTTTTTT. The V call is TRBV27, the J call TRBJ2-2; TRBD1 is a possible D gene (5 bases). This CDR3 spans 15 amino acids. Trimming took 2 bases from V and 0 from J, leaving 7 bases between them. Germline-derived CDR1 and CDR2 are MNHEY and SMNVEV (reference sequence).

CDR3 DNA sequence: TGTGCCAGCAGCTTGGGAGGAGGGATCAAGGATGAGCAGTTCTTC. Encoded protein: CASSLGGGIKDEQFF. The chain has TRBV7-3 and TRBJ2-1, with D perhaps matching TRBD2 (6 bases). CDR3 length: 15 residues. Trimming took off 3 bases at V and 8 bases at J, with 17 bases between the two ends. The germline V gene has CDR1 SGHTA and CDR2 FQGTGA. Full variable domain (outside the CDR3, taken from reference TRBV7-3 and TRBJ2-1): GAGVSQTPSNKVTEKGKYVELRCDPISGHTALYWYRQSLGQGPEFLIYFQGTGAADDSGLPNDRFFAVRPEGSVSTLKIQRTERGDSAVYLCASSLGGGIKDEQFFGPGTRLTVL.

The chain carries TRBV7-9 and TRBJ1-1; D gene unclear. The CDR3 extends over 14 amino acids. Germline V gives CDR1 SEHNR, CDR2 FQNEAQ (reference sequence). The ends were cut back, 3 bases at V and 5 bases at J, with 13 bases in the middle. CDR3 bases: TGTGCCAGCAGCTTGAATCAAGGGTGGACTGAAGCTTTCTTT. Translated, it gives CASSLNQGWTEAFF.

In this sample, this clone turned up once. The chain combines TRBV10-2 with TRBJ2-1; 13 bases align to TRBD2. The CDR3 sequence is 15 residues long. Germline CDR1 and CDR2: WSHSY and SAAADI. V lost 6 bases, J lost 7 bases, and 6 bases stayed unmatched. CDR3 region: CASRAGTSGTNEQFF. The DNA for the CDR3 is TGCGCCAGCAGAGCCGGGACTAGCGGGACTAATGAGCAGTTCTTC.

The chain couples TRBV19 to TRBJ2-1; 11 bases line up with TRBD1. This CDR3 comprises 17 residues. In germline, CDR1 is LNHDA, CDR2 SQIVND (reference sequence). The V and J ends lost 4 bases and 5 bases, in that order; junction bases with no gene match: 10. CDR3 sequence: CASSTPGDRGFNNEQFF. CDR3 sequence (DNA): TGTGCCAGTAGTACCCCCGGGGACAGGGGGTTCAACAATGAGCAGTTCTTC.

The chain recombines TRBV5-1 with TRBJ1-2, with 11 positions matching TRBD1. The CDR3 has 15 amino acids. The V gene's germline CDR1 is SGHRS and CDR2 YFSETQ. The trim removed 2 bases at V and 5 bases at J, leaving 5 bases unmatched. The CDR3 spells CASSFSGTGGYGYTF. The CDR3, as DNA: TGCGCCAGCAGCTTCTCCGGGACAGGGGGGTATGGCTACACCTTC.

The CDR3 bases are TGCAGCGCGAGGACAGGGGACACTGAAGCTTTCTTT. It codes for CSARTGDTEAFF. The chain is built from TRBV29-1 and TRBJ1-1; TRBD1 agrees at 9 bases. CDR1 and CDR2 from the germline V gene are SQVTM and ANQGSEA. This CDR3 has 12 residues. J gave up 3 bases and V 7 bases, and 3 bases lay outside the gene matches.